This section outlines one TCR beta chain sequence together with its context. Its antigen is still unknown. From germline, CDR1 is MNHEY and CDR2 SMNVEV (reference sequence). The CDR3 contains 14 residues. The data derive from a study of T cells expressing NK-cell markers. About the research overall: In sorted CD3+CD56+NKG2C+, CD3+CD56+NKG2C- and CD3+CD56-NKG2C+ T cells, TCR beta repertoires were obtained.

Whole-study findings and limits: Similarly, these clonotypes led the CD3+CD56-NKG2C+ fraction as well in a handful of donors. The study found dominant NKG2C+ clonotypes at about 1.0-7.0% of CD8+ T cells in roughly six donors.

UMIs accompanied the 5'RACE template switching by which TCR beta cDNA was made. TCRdb reanalyzed the 5' RACE reads and collapses them to one entry per CDR3 protein, without DNA. Its clone listing holds about 450,000 distinct CDR3 sequences. The V and J genes are TRBV27 and TRBJ2-7; TCRdb gives TRBD1 as the D gene, but with no DNA this cannot be confirmed. Sequencing was performed on blood T cells: a sorted CD56 or NKG2C T cell subset, CD4+ or CD8+ T cells, or bulk PBMC T cells (not recorded which). The sequence came from a woman aged 18-70 years in good health. CDR3 loop: CASRPGTELYEQYF.